These 10 T cell receptor beta chains came from one sample sequenced in a study of blood T cell repertoires in COVID-19. The table came from immunoSEQ multiplex PCR; TCRdb's copy has only in-frame clones and leaves some out. The sample lists roughly 160,000 clones, roughly 84% seen once, with 6.5% to 7.5% in the top ten. Material: peripheral blood. The receptor set was obtained from a man aged 80 or over with COVID-19, enrolled during active disease.

The chain recombines TRBV5-1 with TRBJ1-1, with 8 bases identical to TRBD1. Germline V gene data show CDR1 as SGHRS and CDR2 as YFSETQ. V was clipped by 5 bases and J by 0 bases; unmatched bases: 6. There are 15 residues in the CDR3. The CDR3, as DNA: TGCGCCAGCAGTTCTTGGACAGGGATGAACACTGAAGCTTTCTTT. It specifies CASSSWTGMNTEAFF.

This chain uses TRBV5-1 with TRBJ1-5; D might be TRBD1 (6 bases). CDR1 is SGHRS, CDR2 YFSETQ, per germline. The V and J ends lost 0 bases and 1 base respectively, with 8 bases between them. The CDR3 length is 15 residues. For the CDR3, the DNA is TGCGCCAGCAGCTTGGGGACAGTAAGCAATCAGCCCCAGCATTTT. Its protein product is CASSLGTVSNQPQHF.

V gene TRBV5-1 combines with J gene TRBJ2-7, with D maybe TRBD2 (6 bases). Looked up from germline, CDR1 is SGHRS and CDR2 is YFSETQ. The CDR3 has 12 residues. V lost 4 bases to trimming and J lost 6 bases, with 11 bases between them. CDR3 protein: CASSEPGGEQYF. CDR3 coding DNA: TGCGCCAGCAGCGAACCCGGGGGCGAGCAGTACTTC.

The chain employs TRBV27 and TRBJ1-5; TRBD1 might be the D (6 bases). CDR3 size: 15 residues. The V gene's germline CDR1 is MNHEY and CDR2 SMNVEV (reference sequence). V was pared by 0 bases and J by 10 bases, with 16 bases between. CDR3 in amino acids: CASSLSGRGPSPQHF. CDR3 nucleotide sequence: TGTGCCAGCAGTTTATCGGGCAGGGGCCCTTCTCCCCAGCATTTT.

The chain combines TRBV2 with TRBJ1-5, with 7 nucleotides matching TRBD1. The CDR3 spans 13 residues. Germline V gene data show CDR1 as SNHLY and CDR2 as FYNNEI. With 6 bases clipped from V and 7 bases from J, the junction kept 6 bases outside the gene matches. In DNA form, the CDR3 reads TGTGCCAGCAGGGACAGGTTATTCCAGCCCCAGCATTTT. Residues: CASRDRLFQPQHF.

This clone was detected once. Distinct nucleotide sequences in the sample also encode this CDR3. The chain is built from TRBV7-2 and TRBJ2-7; TRBD1 aligns across 9 bases. Germline V CDR1 and CDR2: SGHTA, FQGNSA. V was clipped by 4 bases and J by 0 bases; unmatched bases: 1. CDR3 length: 14 residues. CDR3 nucleotides: TGTGCCAGCAGCTCGACAGGGGGCTCCTACGAGCAGTACTTC. Translation gives CASSSTGGSYEQYF.

The CDR3 loop is CASSSGTAGNTIYF. The CDR3, as DNA: TGCGCCAGCAGCTCCGGGACAGCTGGAAACACCATATATTTT. The chain recombines TRBV5-1 with TRBJ1-3, with 7 positions matching TRBD1. The CDR3 is made up of 14 amino acids. Germline CDR1 and CDR2: SGHRS and YFSETQ. The V and J ends lost 3 bases and 2 bases, in that order; junction bases with no gene match: 2.

CDR3 region: CASSLTTGGGFWNTGELFF. DNA for the CDR3: TGCGCCAGCAGCTTGACGACAGGGGGCGGCTTCTGGAACACCGGGGAGCTGTTTTTT. J is TRBJ2-2 and V is TRBV5-1, with 10 bases lining up with TRBD1. The CDR3 spans 19 residues. Germline V lookup: CDR1 SGHRS, CDR2 YFSETQ. Germline trimming cut 1 base from V and 1 base from J; bases unmatched to any gene: 10.

This sequence joins TRBV11-2 and TRBJ2-7; 8 nucleotides align to TRBD2. The V segment lost 3 bases and the J segment 4 bases; nucleotides outside the gene matches: 5. The germline V gene has CDR1 SGHAT and CDR2 FQNNGV. The CDR3 has 14 amino acids. The CDR3 here is CASSFGGGSYEQYF. For the CDR3, the DNA is TGTGCCAGCAGCTTCGGCGGGGGGTCGTACGAGCAGTACTTC.

The gene calls are TRBV7-3 and TRBJ2-5, with TRBD2 matching 12 bases. CDR1 and CDR2 (germline): SGHTA, FQGTGA. This CDR3 has 15 amino acids. The V and J ends lost 4 bases and 2 bases, in that order; junction bases with no gene match: 2. The CDR3: CASSSTSGGQETQYF. CDR3 nucleotides: TGTGCCAGCAGCTCGACTAGCGGGGGACAAGAGACCCAGTACTTC.